The T cell receptor (beta chain) described here comes from a study of cytomegalovirus exposure and HLA in healthy donors. With 0 bases removed from V and 4 bases from J, the gap between germline ends came to 14 bases. CDR1 and CDR2 (germline): LGHNA, YSLEER. The CDR3 runs to 16 residues. Use of 60 Vbeta and 13 Jbeta primers characterized the PCR. The protocol was immunoSEQ multiplex PCR, while the TCRdb copy is restricted to in-frame clones and leaves out a portion. This table has approximately 150,000 clones, roughly two thirds appearing once. The V call is TRBV4-3, the J call TRBJ2-3; tentatively, D is TRBD2 (5 bases). Material for sequencing was PBMCs. The sequence was obtained from a woman younger than 45 in good health and CMV-seronegative. CDR3 residues: CASSQEDSDSPDTQYF. DNA for the CDR3: TGCGCCAGCAGCCAAGAGGACTCCGACTCACCAGATACGCAGTATTTT.